The 8 T cell receptor beta chains reported below all come from one sample, sequenced in a study of CD8+ T cells in alopecia areata. Reverse transcribed after extraction, RNA yielded cDNA as the sequencing template. Clones were read by immunoSEQ multiplex PCR, and TCRdb kept only the in-frame ones, dropping some. The top ten hold more than 1.5% of the sample, which has 200,000 to 250,000 clones, around 57% seen once. Noted treatment: oral pan-JAK inhibitor, 5-10 mg twice daily. The sample was CD4+ T cells sorted from blood, taken at week 4, from a patient treated with tofacitinib. The source of these receptors is a human donor with alopecia areata.

On this clone: In the same sample, other DNA sequences code for this CDR3. The chain has TRBV5-6 and TRBJ2-7; no definite D call. Germline V gene sequence: CDR1 SGHDT, CDR2 YYEEEE. The CDR3 runs to 13 residues. With 2 bases removed from V and 2 bases from J, the gap between germline ends came to 8 bases. The CDR3 nucleotides read TGTGCCAGCAGCTTATCCAGAACCTACGAGCAGTACTTC. Encoded protein: CASSLSRTYEQYF.

V is TRBV12-5 and J is TRBJ2-1, with no clear D. This CDR3 comprises 11 residues. Trimming shortened V by 2 bases and J by 9 bases, and 5 bases separated the two germline ends. Germline-derived CDR1 and CDR2 are LGHNT and FRNRAP. The DNA for the CDR3 is TGTGCTAGTGGTTTGCAAGGTGAGCAGTTCTTC. It specifies CASGLQGEQFF.

The J gene is TRBJ2-5, the V gene TRBV29-1; maybe TRBD1 (6 bases). The J call is in doubt because the DNA end fits TRBJ2-7 better. Germline lookup yields CDR1 SQVTM and CDR2 ANQGSEA. The CDR3 covers 13 residues. CDR3 nucleotides: TGCAGCGTCCTGACAGGTAGCTCCTACGAGCAGTACTTC. Encoded protein: CSVLTGSSYEQYF.

This chain connects TRBV4-2 to TRBJ1-6; tentative D call: TRBD1 (6 bases). V was cut by 7 bases and J by 10 bases, with 23 bases left in between. CDR3 size: 16 residues. Germline CDR1 is LGHNA and CDR2 is YNFKEQ. CDR3 sequence reads: CASNRVTQGGRSPLHF. The CDR3 DNA reads TGTGCCAGCAACCGGGTCACACAAGGGGGAAGGTCACCCCTCCACTTT.

The chain carries TRBV29-1 and TRBJ2-2; 11 positions match TRBD1. This CDR3 is built from 14 residues. Germline V gene data show CDR1 as SQVTM and CDR2 as ANQGSEA. V shed 6 bases, J shed 8 bases, and the junction held 8 bases outside the gene matches. The CDR3 reads CSVQGQGALGELFF. The CDR3 DNA sequence: TGCAGCGTCCAAGGACAGGGGGCCCTTGGGGAGCTGTTTTTT.

The chain carries TRBV29-1 and TRBJ2-2, with a weak D call TRBD1 (6 bases). The CDR3 length is 15 residues. Looked up from germline, CDR1 is SQVTM and CDR2 is ANQGSEA. V was pared by 1 base and J by 7 bases, with 16 bases between. CDR3 DNA sequence: TGCAGCGTTGAAGCCGGTAGGGGGTATAACGGGGAGCTGTTTTTT. Protein product: CSVEAGRGYNGELFF.

The chain uses TRBV6-5 and TRBJ2-7; D might be TRBD2 (5 bases). The CDR3 is made up of 13 amino acids. Trimming took 6 bases from V and 7 from J, leaving 16 bases between them. The germline gives CDR1 MNHEY, CDR2 SVGAGI. The CDR3 coding sequence is TGTGCCAGCAGCCCCCGCTTGACGGGAGAGCAGTACTTC. Residues: CASSPRLTGEQYF.

The CDR3 DNA reads as TGTGCCTGGAGTAGAAGGGACAGTTACCAAGAGACCCAGTACTTC. Protein sequence: CAWSRRDSYQETQYF. The rearrangement joins TRBV30 to TRBJ2-5; 7 nucleotides agree with TRBD1. After removal of 2 bases from V and 0 bases from J, the junction contained 6 bases not matched to a gene. Germline V gene sequence: CDR1 GTSNPN, CDR2 SVGIG (reference sequence). CDR3 length equals 15 residues.